What follows is one T cell receptor (beta chain) and its context. Its antigen is undetermined. The sample is drawn from a study of blood T cells in healthy people across ages. Overall study findings and caveats: Older individuals had lower TCR beta diversity per million T cells (the decline was roughly linear).

A J-beta primer mix and a sample-barcoded 5' primer were used in a second PCR of about 6 to 12 cycles. TCRdb passed the 5' RACE reads through MiXCR, listing each CDR3 protein once. The table has over 600,000 distinct CDR3 sequences, just over 55% seen once. The length of the CDR3 is 15 residues. From germline, CDR1 is MDHEN and CDR2 SYDVKM. Sequenced sample: blood. The chain is built from TRBV28 and TRBJ2-4, with 7 bases matching TRBD1. The J call is doubtful: the DNA matches TRBJ2-7 better. The receptor was derived from a middle-aged man in good health. The CDR3 nucleotides read TGTGCCAGCACCAAAGGGGGCGGCAACTCCTACGAGCAGTACTTC. Translating it yields CASTKGGGNSYEQYF.